Included here is one TCR beta chain sequence, with context. The target antigen is unknown. The data originate from a study of vaccination and CD4 T cells after COVID-19. Overall study: Convalescent individuals numbered four females and six males, two being Hispanic. Controls had a CEFX pool, an HIV-1 Nef pool, or no peptide added.

Sample treatment: approximately nine-day PBMC culture with coronavirus spike peptide pools or control peptides (ViraFEST assay). From the unexposed donor, CD4+ T cells were collected ahead of the COVID-19 pandemic (2011-2018). ViraFEST used peptide pools to expand antigen-specific T cells, then sequenced TCRs. Germline assignment: CDR1 SGHVS and CDR2 FNYEAQ. Unmatched junction bases numbered 12, after V lost 5 bases and J lost 7 bases. The CDR3 length is 16 residues. The assay that was used to sequence DNA from cultured CD4+ T cells was the Oncomine TCR Beta short-read assay. Cultured CD4+ T cells yielded the extracted genomic DNA. TCRdb ran MiXCR on the PCR reads and lists one entry per CDR3 protein. Among around 9,000 distinct CDR3 sequences, around 35% were seen once, and the ten largest hold approximately 18%.

J is TRBJ2-3 and V is TRBV7-6; TRBD1 agrees at 10 bases. This clonotype was obtained from a human donor in good health. Material: CD4+ T cells from blood, cultured in vitro. This CDR3 is CASSGRGQGSRNTQYF. CDR3 sequence (DNA): TGTGCCAGCAGCGGGCGGGGACAGGGGAGTCGAAATACGCAGTATTTT.